A selection of T cell receptor beta chains follows, all from one sample in a study of blood T cell repertoires in COVID-19. This table comes from immunoSEQ multiplex PCR, and its TCRdb copy is limited to in-frame clones, with some not included. The sample lists some 91,000 clones, approximately 87% occurring once. Sequenced input: peripheral blood. All receptors come from a human donor in a cohort sampled during active COVID-19. The CDR3 runs from the conserved cysteine through the conserved F or W. A D gene is named only where the DNA matches it firmly. Clone size is given for some rows only: seen once, a few or many times, or a class if the clone is expanded.

clone_size: -
cdr3_length: 16
d_call: TRBD2
j_call: TRBJ2-3
v_call: TRBV7-3
cdr3_nt: TGTGCCAGCAGCAGTGAAGCGGGGGGATCCACAGATACGCAGTATTTT
cdr3_aa: CASSSEAGGSTDTQYF

clone_size: -
cdr3_length: 14
d_call: TRBD2
j_call: TRBJ2-1
v_call: TRBV2
cdr3_nt: TGTGCCAGCAATCGACTAGCGGTAGACAATGAGCAGTTCTTC
cdr3_aa: CASNRLAVDNEQFF

clone_size: -
cdr3_length: 14
d_call: -
j_call: TRBJ2-1
v_call: TRBV6-2/TRBV6-3
cdr3_nt: TGTGCCAGCAGCCGTACGAGCTCCTACAATGAGCAGTTCTTC
cdr3_aa: CASSRTSSYNEQFF

clone_size: -
cdr3_length: 16
d_call: -
j_call: TRBJ2-1
v_call: TRBV18
cdr3_nt: TGTGCCAGCTCACCATTCCAGAGGAGCTCCTACAATGAGCAGTTCTTC
cdr3_aa: CASSPFQRSSYNEQFF

clone_size: -
cdr3_length: 14
d_call: -
j_call: TRBJ2-7
v_call: TRBV21-1
cdr3_nt: TGTGCCAGCAGCAAAGAGGCCAGGAACTACGAGCAGTACTTC
cdr3_aa: CASSKEARNYEQYF

clone_size: -
cdr3_length: 13
d_call: -
j_call: TRBJ1-2
v_call: TRBV5-5
cdr3_nt: TGTGCCAGCAGCTTGACCGCAGGGTATGGCTACACCTTC
cdr3_aa: CASSLTAGYGYTF

clone_size: once
cdr3_length: 17
d_call: TRBD1
j_call: TRBJ1-3
v_call: TRBV9
cdr3_nt: TGTGCCAGCAGCGCGACCGGGACAGGCCCGTCTGGAAACACCATATATTTT
cdr3_aa: CASSATGTGPSGNTIYF

clone_size: -
cdr3_length: 15
d_call: -
j_call: TRBJ2-7
v_call: TRBV28
cdr3_nt: TGTGCCAGCAGGCCGGCGGCGGCAAACTCCTACGAGCAGTACTTC
cdr3_aa: CASRPAAANSYEQYF

clone_size: -
cdr3_length: 15
d_call: -
j_call: TRBJ1-2
v_call: TRBV7-2
cdr3_nt: TGTGCCAGCAGCTTAGCCCCCTTCGGGGTCGTAGGCTACACCTTC
cdr3_aa: CASSLAPFGVVGYTF

clone_size: -
cdr3_length: 15
d_call: TRBD2
j_call: TRBJ2-3
v_call: TRBV5-4
cdr3_nt: TGTGCCAGCAGCTCGGGACTAGCGGAACCAGATACGCAGTATTTT
cdr3_aa: CASSSGLAEPDTQYF